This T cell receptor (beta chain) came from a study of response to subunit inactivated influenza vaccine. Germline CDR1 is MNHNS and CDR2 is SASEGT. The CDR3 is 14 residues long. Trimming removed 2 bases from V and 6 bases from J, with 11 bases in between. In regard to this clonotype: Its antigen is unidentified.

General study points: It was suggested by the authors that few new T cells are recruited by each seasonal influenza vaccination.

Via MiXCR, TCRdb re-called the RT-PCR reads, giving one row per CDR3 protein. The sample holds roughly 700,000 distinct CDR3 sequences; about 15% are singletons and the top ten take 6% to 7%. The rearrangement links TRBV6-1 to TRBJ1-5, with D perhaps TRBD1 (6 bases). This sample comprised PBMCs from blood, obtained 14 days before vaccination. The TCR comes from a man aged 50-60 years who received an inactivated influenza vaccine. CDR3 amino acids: CASSETGGGQPQHF. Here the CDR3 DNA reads TGTGCCAGCAGTGAAACGGGGGGCGGTCAGCCCCAGCATTTT.